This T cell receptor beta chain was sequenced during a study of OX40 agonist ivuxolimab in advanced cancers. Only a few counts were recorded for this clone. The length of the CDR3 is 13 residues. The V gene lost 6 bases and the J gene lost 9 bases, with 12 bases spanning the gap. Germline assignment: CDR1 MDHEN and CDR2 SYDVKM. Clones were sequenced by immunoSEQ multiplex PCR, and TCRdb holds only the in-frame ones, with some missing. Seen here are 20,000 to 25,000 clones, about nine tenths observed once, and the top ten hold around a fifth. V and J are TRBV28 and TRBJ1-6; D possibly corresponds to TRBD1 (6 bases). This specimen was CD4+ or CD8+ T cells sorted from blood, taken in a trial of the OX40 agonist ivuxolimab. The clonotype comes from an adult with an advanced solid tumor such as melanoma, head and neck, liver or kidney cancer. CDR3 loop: CASSSVGASPLHF. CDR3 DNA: TGTGCCAGCAGCTCCGTGGGGGCTTCACCCCTCCACTTT.